The 21 T cell receptor beta chains reported below all come from one sample, sequenced in a study of EBV T-cell therapy then PD-1 blockade in nasopharyngeal carcinoma. No antigens are known for them. The treatment is: AdE1-LMPpoly-expanded autologous EBV-specific T-cell therapy followed by anti-PD-1 nivolumab. This table comes from immunoSEQ multiplex PCR, and its TCRdb copy is limited to in-frame clones, with some not included. The repertoire holds around 19,000 clones, with roughly 83% as singletons. Here the sequenced sample was CD8+ T cells from blood, taken at day 0 from a patient whose treatment included autologous EBV-specific T cells and nivolumab. Receptors originate from a man in his forties or fifties with nasopharyngeal carcinoma.

This chain uses TRBV9 with TRBJ2-3; no clear D. The length of the CDR3 is 15 residues. V was clipped by 3 bases and J by 2 bases, with 13 bases between them. Germline V gene sequence: CDR1 SGDLS, CDR2 YYNGEE. This CDR3 is CASSAPGDPTDTQYF. CDR3 in DNA: TGTGCCAGCAGCGCCCCAGGAGACCCCACAGATACGCAGTATTTT.

The rearrangement uses TRBV2 and TRBJ1-6; D may be TRBD1 (6 bases). Germline assignment: CDR1 SNHLY and CDR2 FYNNEI. The CDR3 sequence is 15 residues long. Trimming cost V 5 bases and J 7 bases, with 15 bases left between them. This CDR3 is CASSPFSQGNSPLHF. CDR3 DNA: TGTGCCAGCAGTCCCTTTTCACAGGGAAATTCACCCCTCCACTTT.

The rearrangement links TRBV13 to TRBJ2-2, with D maybe TRBD1 (6 bases). The CDR3 runs 15 residues. The V end was cut by 1 base, the J end by 5 bases, with 11 bases between. Germline CDR1 is PRHDT and CDR2 is FYEKMQ (reference sequence). The CDR3: CASSLAPGQTGELFF. The DNA for the CDR3 is TGTGCCAGCAGCTTAGCCCCAGGACAGACCGGGGAGCTGTTTTTT. Together with reference TRBV13 and TRBJ2-2, the CDR3 gives the full variable domain: AAGVIQSPRHLIKEKRETATLKCYPIPRHDTVYWYQQGPGQDPQFLISFYEKMQSDKGSIPDRFSAQQFSDYHSELNMSSLELGDSALYFCASSLAPGQTGELFFGEGSRLTVL.

The chain employs TRBV9 and TRBJ2-3; possible D gene TRBD2, 6 bases. The CDR3 extends over 15 amino acids. Trimming took 4 bases from V and 0 from J, leaving 12 bases between them. From germline, CDR1 is SGDLS and CDR2 YYNGEE. This chain's CDR3 is CASSHGGASTDTQYF. The DNA of the CDR3 is TGTGCCAGCAGCCACGGCGGGGCAAGCACAGATACGCAGTATTTT.

This chain joins TRBV7-9 and TRBJ2-7, with TRBD1 matching over 7 bases. CDR1 is SEHNR, CDR2 FQNEAQ, per germline (reference sequence). The CDR3 sequence is 12 residues long. The V segment lost 5 bases and the J segment 6 bases; nucleotides outside the gene matches: 4. The CDR3 loop is CASSVYRGEQYF. In DNA, the CDR3 is TGTGCCAGCAGCGTCTACAGGGGCGAGCAGTACTTC.

The V gene is TRBV19, the J gene TRBJ1-1, with D unclear. The germline V gene encodes CDR1 LNHDA and CDR2 SQIVND (reference sequence). Trimming left V 6 bases short and J 3 bases short, with 11 bases between. This CDR3 contains 13 residues. The CDR3 sequence: CASSLLRDTEAFF. The CDR3 coding sequence is TGTGCCAGTAGCCTCCTAAGGGACACTGAAGCTTTCTTT.

The CDR3 is CASSPKSGVEQFF. In nucleotides, the CDR3 is TGTGCCAGCAGCCCTAAGAGCGGGGTAGAGCAGTTCTTC. The rearrangement uses TRBV28 and TRBJ2-1; 7 positions match TRBD2. Germline assignment: CDR1 MDHEN and CDR2 SYDVKM. V shed 6 bases and J 10 bases; nucleotides not matched to a gene: 9. This CDR3 has 13 amino acids. The full variable domain, rest sourced from reference TRBV28 and TRBJ2-1, is DVKVTQSSRYLVKRTGEKVFLECVQDMDHENMFWYRQDPGLGLRLIYFSYDVKMKEKGDIPEGYSVSREKKERFSLILESASTNQTSMYLCASSPKSGVEQFFGPGTRLTVL.

J is TRBJ2-1 and V is TRBV4-3; D is unresolved. V dropped 0 bases and J dropped 0 bases, with 18 bases sitting between them. The length of the CDR3 is 19 residues. Germline loops: CDR1 LGHNA, CDR2 YSLEER. Here the CDR3 reads CASSQDQVERLGSYNEQFF. The CDR3 DNA sequence: TGCGCCAGCAGCCAAGATCAGGTTGAGCGTCTGGGCTCCTACAATGAGCAGTTCTTC.

The rearrangement uses TRBV27 and TRBJ1-2; D gene unclear. The V and J ends lost 2 bases and 8 bases respectively, with 12 bases between them. CDR1 and CDR2 (germline): MNHEY, SMNVEV (reference sequence). The CDR3 spans 13 residues. CDR3 residues: CASSLTAFGGYTF. The CDR3 DNA sequence: TGTGCCAGCAGTTTAACCGCCTTCGGGGGCTACACCTTC.

This clone was recorded only once. The rearrangement uses TRBV10-3 and TRBJ1-3; D unresolved. Trimming took off 9 bases at V and 1 base at J, with 7 bases between the two ends. The length of the CDR3 is 12 residues. Germline V gene lookup returns CDR1 ENHRY and CDR2 SYGVKD. The CDR3 DNA reads TGTGCCATAGAGGGATCTGGAAACACCATATATTTT. Its translation is CAIEGSGNTIYF.

This chain connects TRBV6-6 to TRBJ1-1; tentative D call: TRBD1 (5 bases). CDR1 MNHNY and CDR2 SVGAGI come from the germline V gene (reference sequence). Trimming stripped 4 bases from V and 10 bases from J, with 16 bases between. This CDR3 region has 13 residues. The CDR3 bases are TGTGCCAGCAGTTTGACAGCTACCACGGGAGCTTTCTTT. This encodes CASSLTATTGAFF.

This clone was counted only a few times. This rearrangement joins TRBV4-1 to TRBJ2-1, with 7 bases that match TRBD2. Germline values: CDR1 MGHRA, CDR2 YSYEKL. The V gene end was trimmed by 0 bases and the J gene end by 3 bases; junction bases not matched to a gene: 2. The CDR3 has 15 residues. For the CDR3, the DNA is TGCGCCAGCAGCCAAGATTCTAGCGGCTACAATGAGCAGTTCTTC. This gives the protein CASSQDSSGYNEQFF.

The gene calls are TRBV24-1 and TRBJ2-3; D gene unclear. The length of the CDR3 is 14 residues. With 7 bases removed from V and 4 bases from J, the gap between germline ends came to 14 bases. CDR1 and CDR2 (germline): KGHDR, SFDVKD. For the CDR3, the DNA is TGTGCCACCAGCGACCAAGGCTTCCCAGATACGCAGTATTTT. Its protein is CATSDQGFPDTQYF.

Worth noting for this clone: Within the sample, other DNA sequences also encode this same CDR3. The V and J genes are TRBV6-5 and TRBJ2-2, with D perhaps given as TRBD1 or TRBD2 (5 bases each). V lost 9 bases, J lost 6 bases, and 17 bases lay in between. Germline CDR1 is MNHEY and CDR2 is SVGAGI. The CDR3 sequence is 14 residues long. The CDR3 nucleotides are TGTGCCAGTTCTAGGCCCCCGGGACCCGGGGAGCTGTTTTTT. Its protein product is CASSRPPGPGELFF.

The rearrangement joins TRBV29-1 to TRBJ2-3; D is undetermined. Germline values: CDR1 SQVTM, CDR2 ANQGSEA. Trimming took 3 bases from V and 4 from J, leaving 8 bases between them. The CDR3 totals 12 residues. The CDR3 DNA sequence: TGCAGCGTTGAGGTGGCAGCAGATACGCAGTATTTT. Translation gives CSVEVAADTQYF.

V usage is TRBV4-1 and J usage is TRBJ1-2; no clear D gene. Germline V CDR1 and CDR2: MGHRA, YSYEKL. V was shortened by 1 base and J by 8 bases, with 20 bases between the two germline ends. CDR3 size: 16 residues. The CDR3, as DNA: TGCGCCAGCAGCCAAGGTCCCGTAACTGGGGTCGGGGGCTACACCTTC. This sequence encodes CASSQGPVTGVGGYTF.

The J gene is TRBJ1-1, the V gene TRBV10-1, with D hard to call. This CDR3 is built from 15 residues. Trimming pared 1 base from V and 1 base from J, leaving 10 bases between. CDR1 and CDR2 (germline): WNHNN, SYGVQD (reference sequence). The CDR3 DNA reads TGCGCCAGCAGTGAGTTGGGAAGCCCGAACACTGAAGCTTTCTTT. Translation: CASSELGSPNTEAFF.

This clone was seen just once. This chain connects TRBV5-4 to TRBJ2-5; D is unresolved. This CDR3 is 16 amino acids long. V dropped 0 bases and J dropped 2 bases, with 14 bases sitting between them. CDR1 and CDR2 (germline): SGHNT, YYREEE (reference sequence). In DNA, the CDR3 is TGTGCCAGCAGCTTGGACCTTCAAGAGACTCAAGAGACCCAGTACTTC. Its protein product is CASSLDLQETQETQYF.

This chain joins TRBV27 and TRBJ1-1; no reliable D call. The CDR3 spans 16 residues. Germline loops: CDR1 MNHEY, CDR2 SMNVEV (reference sequence). The V end lost 8 bases, the J end lost 1 base, and 20 bases lay between the germline ends. The DNA of the CDR3 is TGTGCCAGCCGTTCCGCCACATCCAATGGGAACACTGAAGCTTTCTTT. This gives the protein CASRSATSNGNTEAFF.

J is TRBJ2-1 and V is TRBV4-3; 9 bases agree with TRBD2. Germline CDR1 reads LGHNA; CDR2 reads YSLEER. The junction had 11 bases not matched to a gene; V was cut back by 3 bases and J by 5 bases. There are 17 residues in the CDR3. The CDR3 sequence: CASSHGVAGGLDNEQFF. The CDR3 coding sequence is TGCGCCAGCAGCCATGGGGTGGCGGGGGGGCTCGACAATGAGCAGTTCTTC.

V gene TRBV6-4 combines with J gene TRBJ2-3; 11 bases are a match to TRBD1. Per germline, CDR1 MRHNA and CDR2 SNTAGT. The CDR3 runs 15 residues. Trimming took 3 bases from V and 5 from J; bases not matched to a gene: 4. In DNA, the CDR3 is TGTGCCAGCAGTGAGGGGACAGGGGGGAAAGATACGCAGTATTTT. Translation: CASSEGTGGKDTQYF.